A single T cell receptor beta chain is shown here with its context. Its matching antigen is unknown. Naive CD8 isolation took CD45RO-negative cells positively selected for CCR7 and excluded terminally differentiated effector memory CD45RA+ cells. The donor cohort consisted entirely of Caucasian adults residing in Nashville, Tennessee. The repertoire was sequenced with immunoSEQ multiplex PCR; TCRdb's copy has only in-frame clones and lacks some. The profile shows approximately 1.9 million clones, around 93% of them singletons. In germline, CDR1 is SEHNR, CDR2 FQNEAQ (reference sequence). The CDR3 contains 16 residues. V was pared by 0 bases and J by 9 bases, with 9 bases of the junction left unmatched. The sample originates from a study of shared clonotypes between healthy human individuals. General study results and limits: Rarefaction indicated that sorted-subset sequencing remained incomplete although depth was large. The sole specimen, blood, was sampled, and tissue repertoires likely differ.

This receptor was taken from a man aged 18 to 35 in good health. Some clones in this sample may be carry-over from other donors' samples. Sample: naive CD8+ T cells from PBMCs. The chain joins TRBV7-9 to TRBJ1-5, with 9 bases matching TRBD1. For the CDR3, the DNA is TGTGCCAGCAGCTTAGCTAAACAGGGGGCCCTGGGGCCCCAGCATTTT. It codes for CASSLAKQGALGPQHF.